These 31 T cell receptor beta chains originate from one sample sequenced in a study of cytomegalovirus exposure and HLA in healthy donors. The PCR employed 60 Vbeta primers together with 13 Jbeta primers. Libraries were prepared by immunoSEQ multiplex PCR; TCRdb keeps only in-frame clonotypes and omits some of them. The table records over 95,000 clones, 75% to 80% of them present only once. The sequencing input was PBMCs. These TCRs come from a woman in her thirties or forties in good health and CMV-seropositive.

This chain links TRBV5-6 with TRBJ1-4, with TRBD1 as a possible D gene (5 bases). V shed 1 base and J shed 8 bases, with 12 bases lying between them. This CDR3 comprises 14 residues. Germline lookup yields CDR1 SGHDT and CDR2 YYEEEE. The CDR3 here is CASSLMDTGEKLFF. The CDR3 nucleotides are TGTGCCAGCAGCTTGATGGACACTGGGGAAAAACTGTTTTTT.

For the CDR3, the DNA is TGTGCCAGCAGTGACAGGGGCTTCAGGTACAATGAGCAGTTCTTC. It yields the protein CASSDRGFRYNEQFF. The V and J genes are TRBV2 and TRBJ2-1; perhaps TRBD1 as D (6 bases). CDR3 length equals 15 residues. Germline V lookup: CDR1 SNHLY, CDR2 FYNNEI. V was trimmed by 3 bases and J by 4 bases, leaving 13 bases between them.

This clone was counted a single time. The chain links TRBV5-6 to TRBJ2-7; possibly TRBD2 for D (5 bases). The CDR3 sequence is 12 residues long. With 6 bases removed from V and 2 bases from J, the gap between germline ends came to 9 bases. CDR1 and CDR2 from the germline V gene are SGHDT and YYEEEE. The CDR3, as DNA: TGTGCCAGCACCAAGGGAGCCTACGAGCAGTACTTC. It is translated as CASTKGAYEQYF.

This chain links TRBV5-1 with TRBJ2-7; 10 nucleotides match TRBD1. CDR1 and CDR2 from the germline V gene are SGHRS and YFSETQ. Unmatched junction bases numbered 8, after V lost 4 bases and J lost 4 bases. CDR3 size: 15 residues. CDR3 residues: CASSPTGQGGYEQYF. In nucleotides, the CDR3 is TGCGCCAGCAGCCCTACCGGACAGGGGGGATACGAGCAGTACTTC.

The genes are TRBV6-5 and TRBJ1-2; D not certain. The ends were cut back, 2 bases at V and 0 bases at J, with 4 bases in the middle. The CDR3 covers 13 residues. Germline loops: CDR1 MNHEY, CDR2 SVGAGI. CDR3 residues: CASSYISNYGYTF. The CDR3 DNA is TGTGCCAGCAGTTACATCTCTAACTATGGCTACACCTTC.

About this clone itself: Other DNA sequences within the sample encode an identical CDR3. V gene TRBV18 combines with J gene TRBJ1-5; D might be TRBD1 (5 bases). The CDR3 loop spans 13 amino acids. V lost 3 bases and J lost 4, with 7 bases in between. Germline values: CDR1 KGHSH, CDR2 LQKENI. The DNA for the CDR3 is TGTGCCAGCTCACCGGACAAGAATCAGCCCCAGCATTTT. This translates into CASSPDKNQPQHF. The full variable domain, completed using reference TRBV18 and TRBJ1-5, is NAGVMQNPRHLVRRRGQEARLRCSPMKGHSHVYWYRQLPEEGLKFMVYLQKENIIDESGMPKERFSAEFPKEGPSILRIQQVVRGDSAAYFCASSPDKNQPQHFGDGTRLSIL.

This chain connects TRBV9 to TRBJ2-7; D call uncertain. The germline V gene encodes CDR1 SGDLS and CDR2 YYNGEE. V was shortened by 0 bases and J by 0 bases, with 7 bases between the two germline ends. There are 14 residues in the CDR3. Written as DNA, the CDR3 is TGTGCCAGCAGCGTAGTAGTCAACTCCTACGAGCAGTACTTC. It codes for CASSVVVNSYEQYF.

This chain connects TRBV5-4 to TRBJ2-7; 13 nucleotides agree with TRBD2. This CDR3 spans 16 amino acids. J gave up 2 bases and V 4 bases, and 6 bases lay outside the gene matches. Germline V gene data show CDR1 as SGHNT and CDR2 as YYREEE (reference sequence). DNA of the CDR3: TGTGCCAGCAGCGCCCGACTAGCGGGGGGCGCCTACGAGCAGTACTTC. Its translation: CASSARLAGGAYEQYF.

This chain links TRBV7-9 with TRBJ1-5; no definite D call. Germline CDR1 is SEHNR and CDR2 is FQNEAQ (reference sequence). The CDR3 loop spans 13 amino acids. Trimming took 3 bases from V and 5 from J, leaving 8 bases between them. In DNA, the CDR3 is TGTGCCAGCAGCTTCAGTACAGATCAGCCCCAGCATTTT. Protein: CASSFSTDQPQHF.

The V gene is TRBV18, the J gene TRBJ2-7; the match to TRBD1 covers 7 bases. The length of the CDR3 is 15 residues. Germline CDR1 KGHSH, CDR2 LQKENI. The trim removed 3 bases at V and 0 bases at J, leaving 5 bases unmatched. The CDR3 nucleotides are TGTGCCAGCTCACCGTCACAGGGGAGCTCCTACGAGCAGTACTTC. It is translated as CASSPSQGSSYEQYF.

For this clone: This specimen includes other DNA sequences encoding the same CDR3. This sequence joins TRBV19 and TRBJ1-1; D unresolved. This CDR3 has 12 residues. Deletions cut 3 bases from V and 5 bases from J, with 7 bases between. Per germline, CDR1 LNHDA and CDR2 SQIVND (reference sequence). The CDR3 loop is CASSMRVTEAFF. For the CDR3, the DNA is TGTGCCAGTAGTATGAGGGTGACTGAAGCTTTCTTT.

The chain links TRBV11-3 to TRBJ2-1; 12 bases are a match to TRBD2. With 3 bases clipped from V and 9 bases from J, the junction kept 12 bases outside the gene matches. The CDR3 has 17 amino acids. CDR1 is SGHNT and CDR2 is YENEEA in the germline V gene. The CDR3 nucleotides read TGTGCCAGCAGCTTCGATGGGCTAGCGGGGGGGCATTCTGAGCAGTTCTTC. It yields the protein CASSFDGLAGGHSEQFF.

The chain employs TRBV7-2 and TRBJ1-2, with D unclear. Between the trimmed V and J ends, which lost 5 bases and 8 bases, there was a span of 24 bases. The germline CDR1 and CDR2 sequences are SGHTA and FQGNSA. The CDR3 length is 16 residues. The CDR3 protein is CASSNPLWTLRGGYTF. As DNA, the CDR3 is TGTGCCAGCAGCAATCCGCTGTGGACGTTACGGGGAGGCTACACCTTC.

This chain joins TRBV19 and TRBJ1-5; D perhaps matches TRBD1 (6 bases). This CDR3 has 17 residues. V lost 5 bases and J lost 4, with 21 bases in between. Germline assignment: CDR1 LNHDA and CDR2 SQIVND (reference sequence). The CDR3 DNA reads as TGTGCCAGTAGTCCACGGACAGAGCGACCGTATAATCAGCCCCAGCATTTT. Protein: CASSPRTERPYNQPQHF.

The V gene is TRBV25-1, the J gene TRBJ2-3, with D possibly TRBD2 on 5 matching bases. The CDR3 totals 15 residues. Germline CDR1 reads MGHDK; CDR2 reads SYGVNS. V lost 4 bases and J 2 bases, leaving 13 bases between the germline ends. This CDR3 is CASSAKLGNTDTQYF. In DNA form, the CDR3 reads TGTGCCAGCAGTGCTAAACTCGGGAACACAGATACGCAGTATTTT.

This clone was counted between two and nine times. The chain links TRBV9 to TRBJ2-2; 8 bases map to TRBD1. V was pared by 0 bases and J by 5 bases, with 0 bases of the junction left unmatched. CDR1 and CDR2 from the germline V gene are SGDLS and YYNGEE. This CDR3 has 14 residues. The CDR3 region has the DNA TGTGCCAGCAGCGTAGACAGGGGGACCGGGGAGCTGTTTTTT. It is translated as CASSVDRGTGELFF. Variable domain in full (rest from reference TRBV9 and TRBJ2-2): DSGVTQTPKHLITATGQRVTLRCSPRSGDLSVYWYQQSLDQGLQFLIQYYNGEERAKGNILERFSAQQFPDLHSELNLSSLELGDSALYFCASSVDRGTGELFFGEGSRLTVL.

V usage is TRBV18 and J usage is TRBJ2-1; 7 positions agree with TRBD1. CDR1 and CDR2 (germline): KGHSH, LQKENI. V gave up 3 bases and J gave up 3 bases; unmatched junction bases: 5. This CDR3 is built from 15 residues. DNA of the CDR3: TGTGCCAGCTCACCTCGACAGGGTGTCTACAATGAGCAGTTCTTC. It translates to CASSPRQGVYNEQFF.

This chain connects TRBV29-1 to TRBJ2-1; TRBD1 is a possible D gene (5 bases). Germline-derived CDR1 and CDR2 are SQVTM and ANQGSEA. The CDR3 is made up of 14 amino acids. The V end lost 1 base, the J end lost 4 bases, and 11 bases lay between the germline ends. CDR3 DNA: TGCAGCGTTGAAGGAGCACAGGTTTACAATGAGCAGTTCTTC. This encodes CSVEGAQVYNEQFF.

The genes are TRBV7-9 and TRBJ2-7; 7 positions match TRBD2. The CDR3 is 14 residues long. V trimming: 5 bases; J trimming: 0 bases; junction bases outside the gene matches: 4. Germline assignment: CDR1 SEHNR and CDR2 FQNEAQ (reference sequence). CDR3 sequence reads: CASSLRDYSYEQYF. The CDR3 nucleotides are TGTGCCAGCAGCCTCCGGGACTACTCCTACGAGCAGTACTTC.

This chain connects TRBV7-9 to TRBJ2-7; tentative D call: TRBD2 (7 bases). The CDR3 spans 15 residues. The ends were cut back, 5 bases at V and 6 bases at J, with 20 bases in the middle. The germline CDR1 and CDR2 sequences are SEHNR and FQNEAQ (reference sequence). CDR3 residues: CASSLRGATLGEQYF. Written as DNA, the CDR3 is TGTGCCAGCAGCCTCCGGGGGGCCACCCTCGGCGAGCAGTACTTC.

V is TRBV5-1 and J is TRBJ1-1; 8 bases are shared with TRBD1. This CDR3 comprises 16 residues. V shed 7 bases and J 1 base; nucleotides not matched to a gene: 12. The germline gives CDR1 SGHRS, CDR2 YFSETQ. The CDR3 region is CASYRATGGGNTEAFF. The CDR3 region has the DNA TGCGCCAGCTATAGAGCAACAGGGGGAGGGAACACTGAAGCTTTCTTT.

CDR3 region: CASSSGTEGGYTF. The CDR3 bases are TGTGCCAGCAGCTCCGGGACAGAAGGTGGCTACACCTTC. V is TRBV7-8 and J is TRBJ1-2; TRBD1 agrees at 7 bases. The J segment lost 7 bases and the V segment lost 4 bases, leaving 6 bases of the junction unmatched. The germline CDR1 and CDR2 sequences are SGHVS and FQNEAQ. The CDR3 extends over 13 amino acids.

The chain joins TRBV5-6 to TRBJ2-7; 7 nucleotides line up with TRBD1. V shed 2 bases and J 5 bases; nucleotides not matched to a gene: 10. CDR1 is SGHDT, CDR2 YYEEEE, per germline. The CDR3 sequence is 15 residues long. The DNA of the CDR3 is TGTGCCAGCAGCTTTAGGGACAGAAGGGGCAACGAGCAGTACTTC. It specifies CASSFRDRRGNEQYF.

The chain recombines TRBV6-1 with TRBJ1-2; 12 bases agree with TRBD1. CDR1 is MNHNS and CDR2 is SASEGT in the germline V gene. Trimming cost V 5 bases and J 6 bases; bases outside gene matches: 7. CDR3 size: 15 residues. In DNA form, the CDR3 reads TGTGCCAGCAGTCTGGGACAGGGGGCGTGGGATGGCTACACCTTC. This translates into CASSLGQGAWDGYTF.

The chain joins TRBV7-8 to TRBJ2-4; 16 bases map to TRBD2. V shed 5 bases and J 4 bases; nucleotides not matched to a gene: 8. Germline V lookup: CDR1 SGHVS, CDR2 FQNEAQ. The CDR3 length is 18 residues. CDR3: CASSPGTSGGVAKNIQYF. CDR3 DNA sequence: TGTGCCAGCAGCCCCGGGACTAGCGGGGGGGTGGCGAAAAACATTCAGTACTTC.

The chain is built from TRBV2 and TRBJ1-1; TRBD1 matches 7 bases. CDR3 size: 16 residues. After removal of 6 bases from V and 2 bases from J, the junction contained 12 bases not matched to a gene. The germline gives CDR1 SNHLY, CDR2 FYNNEI. DNA for the CDR3: TGTGCCAGCAGGCGAATTGGGACAGTGAGAAACACTGAAGCTTTCTTT. It yields the protein CASRRIGTVRNTEAFF.

V and J are TRBV10-2 and TRBJ2-5; 11 nucleotides line up with TRBD2. This CDR3 is built from 15 residues. Germline V gene sequence: CDR1 WSHSY, CDR2 SAAADI. J lost 4 bases, V lost 3 bases, and 4 bases had no gene match. The CDR3 coding sequence is TGCGCCAGCAGTGAAAATACTAGCGGGGGAGAGACCCAGTACTTC. It is translated as CASSENTSGGETQYF.

The rearrangement uses TRBV7-9 and TRBJ1-1; D is perhaps TRBD1 (6 bases). V lost 4 bases and J lost 5, with 17 bases in between. This CDR3 region has 15 residues. Germline V gene sequence: CDR1 SEHNR, CDR2 FQNEAQ (reference sequence). CDR3 amino acids: CASSSFAGARTEAFF. The CDR3 nucleotides are TGTGCCAGCAGCTCCTTTGCGGGGGCGCGAACTGAAGCTTTCTTT.

V usage is TRBV5-1 and J usage is TRBJ2-7, with 10 bases matching TRBD2. V lost 2 bases to trimming and J lost 5 bases; unmatched junction nucleotides: 1. The germline CDR1 and CDR2 sequences are SGHRS and YFSETQ. This CDR3 has 13 amino acids. CDR3 loop: CASSFLAGDEQYF. For the CDR3, the DNA is TGCGCCAGCAGCTTTCTAGCGGGGGACGAGCAGTACTTC. The variable domain in full, completed from reference TRBV5-1 and TRBJ2-7, reads KAGVTQTPRYLIKTRGQQVTLSCSPISGHRSVSWYQQTPGQGLQFLFEYFSETQRNKGNFPGRFSGRQFSNSRSEMNVSTLELGDSALYLCASSFLAGDEQYFGPGTRLTVT.

There are a few counts of this clone. The CDR3 bases are TGTGCCAGCAGCTCCGTGCCTAGCGGGGAGCTGTTTTTT. Translation gives CASSSVPSGELFF. This chain joins TRBV5-6 and TRBJ2-2; D not certain. Germline lookup yields CDR1 SGHDT and CDR2 YYEEEE. There are 13 residues in the CDR3. Trimming took 3 bases from V and 7 from J, leaving 10 bases between them.

The rearrangement links TRBV25-1 to TRBJ1-1; D unresolved. The V end lost 1 base, the J end lost 4 bases, and 13 bases lay between the germline ends. The CDR3 runs 15 residues. Germline V lookup: CDR1 MGHDK, CDR2 SYGVNS. In DNA form, the CDR3 reads TGTGCCAGCAGTGAATCTCCCACTGGTGTCACTGAAGCTTTCTTT. This codes for CASSESPTGVTEAFF. Supplemented by reference TRBV25-1 and TRBJ1-1, the full variable domain reads EADIYQTPRYLVIGTGKKITLECSQTMGHDKMYWYQQDPGMELHLIHYSYGVNSTEKGDLSSESTVSRIRTEHFPLTLESARPSHTSQYLCASSESPTGVTEAFFGQGTRLTVV.